This record concerns one T cell receptor (beta chain) sequence. Germline V lookup: CDR1 MRHNA, CDR2 SNTAGT. V lost 6 bases and J lost 7, with 13 bases in between. CDR3 length: 14 amino acids. These data come from a study of blood T cell repertoires in COVID-19. The table came from immunoSEQ multiplex PCR; TCRdb's copy has only in-frame clones and leaves some out. The repertoire holds around 190,000 clones, with approximately 84% as singletons. The sample taken for sequencing was PBMCs or T cells enriched from blood (not recorded which). This TCR was sampled from a woman aged 25 to 39 who had recovered from COVID-19. The chain employs TRBV6-4 and TRBJ1-6; tentative D call: TRBD1 (6 bases). CDR3 DNA: TGTGCCAGCAGGGGGGACAAGGGAAATTCACCCCTCCACTTT. This codes for CASRGDKGNSPLHF.